Listed below are T cell receptor beta chains from one sample, sequenced in a study of control samples from healthy donors and cancer patients. Measured with immunoSEQ multiplex PCR; TCRdb has only the in-frame clones, and not every one. The sample yields about 25,000 clones, approximately 85% seen once. Sequenced sample: PBMCs. The source of these receptors is an older woman with head and neck cancer. The CDR3 runs from the conserved cysteine through the conserved F or W. Part of the rows lack a size; the others show once, few, many or a class for expanded clones.

clone_size v_call cdr3_aa
- TRBV25-1 CASSEWDWPKEETQYF
- TRBV5-8 CASSSWTSGGGTYNEQFF
- TRBV4-3 CASSHTGTGADEQYF
- TRBV4-3 CASSQDRQGSYGYTF
- TRBV27 CASKGTGPPGTQYF
- TRBV4-3 CASSQGNTEAFF
- TRBV7-9 CASSNSRGGVLTGELFF
- TRBV18 CASSLGRDEQYF
- TRBV3-1/TRBV3-2 CASSQEWQGIVNGYTF
few TRBV27 CASSPWGAGTQETQYF
- TRBV5-4 CASSLDQASATDTQYF
- TRBV4-1 CASSPSRDRSYEQYF
- TRBV27 CASKRAGLSGGALDTQYF
- TRBV15 CATNNRGGDADTQYF
once TRBV13 CASSSRHGDTQYF
- TRBV7-6 CASSRGGSTEQYF
- TRBV6-1 CASSDLGGYGYTF
- TRBV6-1 CASSEFVTSTDTQYF
- TRBV7-2 CASHRFSRETQYF
- TRBV11-3 CASSPTRNTDTQYF
- TRBV30 CAWSRDRPRGYTF
- TRBV9 CASSDGTSGNEQYF
- TRBV20-1 CSAREDTEAFF
once TRBV6-1 CASSEAAEAHF
- TRBV7-6 CASSPNLATNEKLFF
- TRBV9 CASSSPGTANTEAFF
- TRBV4-2 CASSQDRTDTEAFF
- TRBV15 CATSRGLAVSTDTQYF
- TRBV6-5 CASRQGTGNQPQHF
large TRBV27 CASSLSGTTGELFF
- TRBV30 CAWSVDRDSPLHF
- TRBV29-1 CSVDSYTGELFF
- TRBV7-9 CASSLESNHYGYTF
- TRBV4-1 CASSRETGVNQPQHF
- TRBV24-1 CATSESATGKSEAFF
- TRBV6-5 CASSYSINPRGETQYF
medium-sized TRBV27 CASSPAGTGGNQPQHF
- TRBV6-2/TRBV6-3 CASSYSQETQYF
- TRBV6-2/TRBV6-3 CASSGAWTVVQYF
- TRBV7-3 CASSSSGTGGYEQYF
- TRBV4-1 CASSVSGGKSNEQFF
- TRBV4-1 CASSLLTASNYGYTF
- TRBV27 CASRKTPFEAVEQYF
once TRBV3-1/TRBV3-2 CASSQSPGLRGRMNTEAFF
- TRBV18 CASSTALPHEQYF
- TRBV13 CASSPRQGSRREKLFF
- TRBV3-1/TRBV3-2 CASSQELGTGYTF